The present TCR beta chain was sequenced within a study of blood T cell repertoires in COVID-19. About the research overall: T cells, B-cell-depleted T cells, or PBMCs supplied cDNA or gDNA.

The germline gives CDR1 DFQATT, CDR2 SNEGSKA (reference sequence). Trimming stripped 7 bases from V and 2 bases from J, with 8 bases between. There are 11 residues in the CDR3. Here immunoSEQ multiplex PCR was the method, and the copy in TCRdb shows in-frame clones only, minus some. The data show some 380,000 clones, nearly 90% seen once. The receptor was isolated from a woman in her 40s with acute COVID-19. The chain uses TRBV20-1 and TRBJ1-1, with D hard to call. The source material was PBMCs or T cells enriched from blood (not recorded which). CDR3 sequence reads: CSGTSNTEAFF. The CDR3 coding sequence is TGCAGTGGCACCAGTAACACTGAAGCTTTCTTT.